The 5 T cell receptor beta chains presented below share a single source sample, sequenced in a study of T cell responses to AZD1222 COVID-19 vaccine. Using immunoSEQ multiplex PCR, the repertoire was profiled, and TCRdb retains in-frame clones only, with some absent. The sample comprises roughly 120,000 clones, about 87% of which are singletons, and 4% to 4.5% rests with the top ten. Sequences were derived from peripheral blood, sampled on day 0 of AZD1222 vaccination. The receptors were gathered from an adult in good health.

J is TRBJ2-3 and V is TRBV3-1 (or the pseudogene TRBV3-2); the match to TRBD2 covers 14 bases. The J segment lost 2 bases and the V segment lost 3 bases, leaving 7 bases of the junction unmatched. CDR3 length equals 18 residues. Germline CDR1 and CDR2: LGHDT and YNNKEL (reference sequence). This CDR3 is CASSHGLAGGFNTDTQYF. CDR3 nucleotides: TGTGCCAGCAGCCACGGACTAGCGGGAGGTTTTAACACAGATACGCAGTATTTT.

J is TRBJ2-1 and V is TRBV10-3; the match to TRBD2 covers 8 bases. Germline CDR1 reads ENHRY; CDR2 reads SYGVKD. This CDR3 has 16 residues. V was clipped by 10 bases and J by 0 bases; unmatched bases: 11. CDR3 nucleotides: TGTGCCACCGGGGAGATAGCGGGGAGCTCCTACAATGAGCAGTTCTTC. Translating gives CATGEIAGSSYNEQFF.

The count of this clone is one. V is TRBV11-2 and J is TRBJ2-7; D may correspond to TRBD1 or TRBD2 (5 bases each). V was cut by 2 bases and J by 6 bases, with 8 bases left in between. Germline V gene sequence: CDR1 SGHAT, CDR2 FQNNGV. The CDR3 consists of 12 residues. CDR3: CASSLRGREQYF. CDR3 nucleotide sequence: TGTGCCAGCAGCTTAAGGGGACGCGAGCAGTACTTC.

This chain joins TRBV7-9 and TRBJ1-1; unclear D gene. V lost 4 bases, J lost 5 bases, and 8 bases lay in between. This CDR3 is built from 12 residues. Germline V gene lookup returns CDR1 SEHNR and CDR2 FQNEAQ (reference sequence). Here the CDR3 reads CASSSVRTEAFF. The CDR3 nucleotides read TGTGCCAGCAGCTCTGTGCGGACTGAAGCTTTCTTT.

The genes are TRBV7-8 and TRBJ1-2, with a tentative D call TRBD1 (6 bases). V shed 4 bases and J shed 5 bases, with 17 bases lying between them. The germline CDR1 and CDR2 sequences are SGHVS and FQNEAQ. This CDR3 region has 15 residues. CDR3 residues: CASSSLGRGGYGYTF. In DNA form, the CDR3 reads TGTGCCAGCAGCTCCTTGGGCAGGGGCGGTTATGGCTACACCTTC.